This entry describes one TCR beta chain. This sample is drawn from a study of blood T cell repertoires in COVID-19. In the study overall: Acute and convalescent COVID-19 samples came from the United States, Italy and Spain. From T cells, B-cell-depleted T cells, or PBMCs came the material, which was cDNA or gDNA.

As originally analysed: Estimation of nucleated cell counts relied on the amplification of reference gene primers. Repertoires were generated with immunoSEQ multiplex PCR, while TCRdb's copy carries only in-frame clones and drops some. The V and J calls and clone size are taken from that table; D and trimming were inferred from the DNA. In the table there are under 95,000 clones, around 79% of which are singletons. This CDR3 has 15 residues. Trimming left V 4 bases short and J 8 bases short, with 17 bases between. Per germline, CDR1 KGHDR and CDR2 SFDVKD. Material for sequencing was peripheral blood. The gene calls are TRBV24-1 and TRBJ2-1; possibly TRBD1 for D (5 bases). The sequence was collected from a man aged 45 to 65 with acute or convalescent COVID-19. CDR3 residues: CATSDAGPIYDEQFF. CDR3 in DNA: TGTGCCACCAGTGACGCAGGGCCCATTTATGATGAGCAGTTCTTC.